This T cell receptor beta chain is from a study of OX40 agonist ivuxolimab in advanced cancers. The repertoire was sequenced with immunoSEQ multiplex PCR; TCRdb's copy has only in-frame clones and lacks some. The data show about 46,000 clones, about 89% seen once. The CDR3 loop spans 15 amino acids. The V gene's germline CDR1 is LNHDA and CDR2 SQIVND (reference sequence). V was trimmed by 9 bases and J by 7 bases, leaving 22 bases between them. Sequencing used CD4+ or CD8+ T cells sorted from blood, obtained in a trial of the OX40 agonist ivuxolimab. The source of this sequence is an adult with an advanced solid tumor such as melanoma, head and neck, liver or kidney cancer. This chain uses TRBV19 with TRBJ1-5; tentatively, D is TRBD1 (6 bases). In DNA, the CDR3 is TGTGCCAGGATCCTAACAGGGTTCGAGGACCAGCCCCAGCATTTT. This codes for CARILTGFEDQPQHF.